Below, 19 T cell receptor beta chains from the same sample are listed, as sequenced in a study of blood T cell repertoires in COVID-19. Generated by immunoSEQ multiplex PCR, the TCRdb table keeps only in-frame clones and is missing some. Of under 200,000 clones detected, roughly 83% appear once; the ten largest clones hold roughly an eighth. Sample: peripheral blood. The receptors shown here come from a young man with active or convalescent COVID-19.

CDR3 residues: CASSEAGDTQYF. The CDR3, as DNA: TGTGCCAGCAGTGAAGCCGGAGATACGCAGTATTTT. The chain employs TRBV6-1 and TRBJ2-3; D unclear. The germline V gene encodes CDR1 MNHNS and CDR2 SASEGT. The CDR3 is made up of 12 amino acids. V was cut by 0 bases and J by 5 bases, with 3 bases left in between.

As to this clone: One end of the junction varies from germline; a read error may be responsible. The J gene is TRBJ1-5, the V gene TRBV6-1; TRBD1 agrees at 8 bases. This CDR3 is built from 23 residues. Germline V lookup: CDR1 MNHNS, CDR2 SASEGT. This CDR3 is CASSEIPPDRQGRKGNSNQSQHF. The CDR3 DNA sequence: TGTGCCAGCAGTGAAATTCCCCCGGATAGACAGGGGCGAAAGGGGAATAGCAATCAGTCCCAGCATTTT.

The V and J genes are TRBV18 and TRBJ1-3; D remains ambiguous. Germline CDR1 KGHSH, CDR2 LQKENI. The CDR3 sequence is 15 residues long. V gave up 3 bases and J gave up 0 bases, with 9 bases separating them. Written as DNA, the CDR3 is TGTGCCAGCTCACCTTCCTGGAGCTCTGGAAACACCATATATTTT. The encoded protein is CASSPSWSSGNTIYF.

The chain uses TRBV6-5 and TRBJ1-2, with D perhaps matching TRBD1 (6 bases). Trimming shortened V by 10 bases and J by 5 bases, and 17 bases separated the two germline ends. The CDR3 is 13 amino acids. Germline CDR1 and CDR2: MNHEY and SVGAGI. Here the CDR3 reads CATSLSGQYGYTF. The DNA for the CDR3 is TGTGCCACATCGCTTTCCGGACAGTATGGCTACACCTTC.

In its sample, this clone was seen once. This specimen includes other DNA sequences encoding the same CDR3. V gene TRBV18 combines with J gene TRBJ2-2; 8 nucleotides line up with TRBD1. CDR3 length equals 15 residues. Germline lookup yields CDR1 KGHSH and CDR2 LQKENI. Trimming removed 3 bases from V and 1 base from J; junction bases left unmatched: 1. DNA of the CDR3: TGTGCCAGCTCACCGGGGACAGGGAACACCGGGGAGCTGTTTTTT. Translated: CASSPGTGNTGELFF.

The genes are TRBV29-1 and TRBJ2-7, with 8 bases fitting TRBD2. Germline V gives CDR1 SQVTM, CDR2 ANQGSEA. V lost 0 bases and J lost 7; bases outside the gene matches: 14. The CDR3 loop spans 16 amino acids. The CDR3 nucleotides are TGCAGCGTTGAAGATCTTGCTAAGGGTCGCGGGGGGGAGCAGTACTTC. Its translation: CSVEDLAKGRGGEQYF.

The chain carries TRBV18 and TRBJ2-5; 7 bases are a match to TRBD1. Trimming took 6 bases from V and 3 from J; bases not matched to a gene: 10. The CDR3 totals 15 residues. Germline assignment: CDR1 KGHSH and CDR2 LQKENI. CDR3 amino acids: CASSGWGQLKETQYF. CDR3 bases: TGTGCCAGCTCGGGTTGGGGACAGCTAAAAGAGACCCAGTACTTC.

This clone has only a few counts. This chain joins TRBV7-6 and TRBJ2-2; 8 bases map to TRBD1. Germline V gene lookup returns CDR1 SGHVS and CDR2 FNYEAQ. The CDR3 is 15 amino acids. Unmatched junction bases numbered 1, after V lost 3 bases and J lost 1 base. For the CDR3, the DNA is TGTGCCAGCAGCTTCGGACAGGGGAACACCGGGGAGCTGTTTTTT. It yields the protein CASSFGQGNTGELFF.

The J gene is TRBJ2-7, the V gene TRBV2, with 8 bases that match TRBD2. Germline CDR1 is SNHLY and CDR2 is FYNNEI. This CDR3 region has 15 residues. V shed 3 bases and J 2 bases; nucleotides not matched to a gene: 6. Here the CDR3 DNA reads TGTGCCAGCAGTGAGAGCGGGAGAACTCCCTACGAGCAGTACTTC. Its translation is CASSESGRTPYEQYF. Complete variable domain (other parts from reference TRBV2 and TRBJ2-7): EPEVTQTPSHQVTQMGQEVILRCVPISNHLYFYWYRQILGQKVEFLVSFYNNEISEKSEIFDDQFSVERPDGSNFTLKIRSTKLEDSAMYFCASSESGRTPYEQYFGPGTRLTVT.

V usage is TRBV12-3 or TRBV12-4 and J usage is TRBJ2-3, with no clear D. V gave up 7 bases and J gave up 6 bases, with 14 bases separating them. This CDR3 has 13 residues. The CDR3 loop is CASNNYGPDTQYF. CDR3 DNA: TGTGCCAGCAACAATTATGGGCCCGATACGCAGTATTTT.

The rearrangement links TRBV19 to TRBJ2-5, with TRBD2 as a possible D gene (6 bases). The V gene's germline CDR1 is LNHDA and CDR2 SQIVND (reference sequence). The CDR3 length is 17 residues. Trimming took 2 bases from V and 4 from J, leaving 20 bases between them. The CDR3 region has the DNA TGTGCCAGTAGTATAATATCGCCTAGCCCGGGAGCAGAGACCCAGTACTTC. Encoded protein: CASSIISPSPGAETQYF.

This rearrangement joins TRBV19 to TRBJ2-2; 8 bases align to TRBD1. V shed 4 bases and J 9 bases; nucleotides not matched to a gene: 4. The CDR3 extends over 13 amino acids. The germline V gene has CDR1 LNHDA and CDR2 SQIVND (reference sequence). The CDR3 loop reads CASSNDRGWELFF. The CDR3, as DNA: TGTGCCAGTAGTAACGACAGGGGATGGGAGCTGTTTTTT.

There are a few counts of this clone. V is TRBV4-1 and J is TRBJ2-1; D uncertain. This CDR3 spans 13 amino acids. Trimming cost V 0 bases and J 9 bases, with 9 bases left between them. Germline V gene data show CDR1 as MGHRA and CDR2 as YSYEKL. Written as DNA, the CDR3 is TGCGCCAGCAGCCAAGATCAGGTGGGTGAGCAGTTCTTC. Translated: CASSQDQVGEQFF.

The rearrangement joins TRBV5-1 to TRBJ2-3; D not resolved. The germline V and J ends were trimmed by 7 bases and 2 bases, with 11 bases remaining between them. This CDR3 has 13 amino acids. Germline V gene lookup returns CDR1 SGHRS and CDR2 YFSETQ. The DNA for the CDR3 is TGCGCCAGCTTAAGCGCGTCCACAGATACGCAGTATTTT. This gives the protein CASLSASTDTQYF.

The gene calls are TRBV5-4 and TRBJ2-7; tentative D call: TRBD2 (6 bases). The CDR3 covers 14 residues. V shed 1 base and J shed 0 bases, with 8 bases lying between them. Germline CDR1 is SGHNT and CDR2 is YYREEE (reference sequence). The CDR3 here is CASSLPGDSYEQYF. In DNA form, the CDR3 reads TGTGCCAGCAGCTTGCCGGGGGACTCCTACGAGCAGTACTTC.

This chain uses TRBV3-1 (or the pseudogene TRBV3-2) with TRBJ2-6; D is tentatively TRBD1 or TRBD2 (7 bases each). Germline CDR1 and CDR2: LGHDT and YNNKEL (reference sequence). V lost 5 bases, J lost 4 bases, and 15 bases lay in between. The CDR3 consists of 16 residues. CDR3 residues: CASSEGRGLGANVLTF. In DNA form, the CDR3 reads TGTGCCAGCAGCGAAGGGAGGGGGCTAGGGGCCAACGTCCTGACTTTC.

The rearrangement uses TRBV5-5 and TRBJ1-6; 7 positions agree with TRBD1. Germline CDR1 SGHKS, CDR2 YYEKEE (reference sequence). This CDR3 contains 17 residues. Trimming removed 4 bases from V and 3 bases from J; junction bases left unmatched: 10. The CDR3 protein is CASSNGGTADYNSPLHF. The CDR3 DNA reads as TGTGCCAGCAGCAATGGGGGGACAGCAGACTATAATTCACCCCTCCACTTT. Together with reference TRBV5-5 and TRBJ1-6, the CDR3 gives the full variable domain: DAGVTQSPTHLIKTRGQQVTLRCSPISGHKSVSWYQQVLGQGPQFIFQYYEKEERGRGNFPDRFSARQFPNYSSELNVNALLLGDSALYLCASSNGGTADYNSPLHFGNGTRLTVT.

The rearrangement uses TRBV5-1 and TRBJ2-2, with 14 bases lining up with TRBD2. The germline V gene has CDR1 SGHRS and CDR2 YFSETQ. The CDR3 extends over 15 amino acids. V lost 7 bases, J lost 5 bases, and 4 bases stayed unmatched. CDR3 sequence (DNA): TGCGCCAGCTCCGGGACTAGCGGGGGTACCGGGGAGCTGTTTTTT. Translating gives CASSGTSGGTGELFF.

Remarks on this clone: The sample carries other DNA sequences with the same CDR3. The chain is built from TRBV14 and TRBJ2-5, with 12 bases fitting TRBD2. The CDR3 has 19 residues. V was pared by 1 base and J by 4 bases, with 13 bases of the junction left unmatched. Germline CDR1 SGHDN, CDR2 FVKESK. CDR3 region: CASSQVSGLAGGAGETQYF. The CDR3 nucleotides are TGTGCCAGCAGCCAAGTCAGCGGCCTAGCGGGAGGGGCAGGAGAGACCCAGTACTTC.